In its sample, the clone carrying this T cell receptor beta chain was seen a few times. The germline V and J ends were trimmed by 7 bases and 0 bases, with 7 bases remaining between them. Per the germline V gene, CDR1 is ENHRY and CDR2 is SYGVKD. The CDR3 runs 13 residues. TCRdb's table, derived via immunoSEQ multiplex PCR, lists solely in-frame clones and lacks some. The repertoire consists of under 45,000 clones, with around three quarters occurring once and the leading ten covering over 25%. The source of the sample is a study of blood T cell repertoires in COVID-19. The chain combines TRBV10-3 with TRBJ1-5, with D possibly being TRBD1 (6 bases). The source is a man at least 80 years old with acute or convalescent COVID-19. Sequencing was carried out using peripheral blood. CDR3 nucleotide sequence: TGTGCCATCAAGGGGGATAGCAATCAGCCCCAGCATTTT. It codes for CAIKGDSNQPQHF.